This T cell receptor beta chain came from a study of cytomegalovirus exposure and HLA in healthy donors. The PCR employed 60 Vbeta primers together with 13 Jbeta primers. TCRdb's copy holds only in-frame clones and misses some; the assay was immunoSEQ multiplex PCR. The table includes about 190,000 clones, about four fifths detected once. In regard to this clone: Its antigen remains unidentified.

The germline V and J ends were trimmed by 2 bases and 0 bases, with 8 bases remaining between them. The CDR3 sequence is 14 residues long. Germline-derived CDR1 and CDR2 are SEHNR and FQNEAQ (reference sequence). Findings and caveats of the study: In vitro experiments confirmed that a few CMV-associated chains were specific for CMV antigens. The investigators catalogued 164 TCR beta chains as cytomegalovirus-associated. Trimming of TCR beta V- and J-genes showed a link, identified in a later analysis, to a missense DCLRE1C variant. In a later analysis, across HLA loci, associated TCR counts were highest for DRB1, lowest for HLA-C.

The TCR comes from a young man in good health and CMV-seronegative. Sequencing was carried out using PBMCs. This chain connects TRBV7-9 to TRBJ2-7; D not resolved. The CDR3, as DNA: TGTGCCAGCAGCTTACTCCCCTCCTCCTACGAGCAGTACTTC. This encodes CASSLLPSSYEQYF. Variable domain in full (rest from reference TRBV7-9 and TRBJ2-7): DTGVSQNPRHKITKRGQNVTFRCDPISEHNRLYWYRQTLGQGPEFLTYFQNEAQLEKSRLLSDRFSAERPKGSFSTLEIQRTEQGDSAMYLCASSLLPSSYEQYFGPGTRLTVT.